This T cell receptor (beta chain) is drawn from a study of shared clonotypes between healthy human individuals. Overall study context: CD4 naive cells filled three plates per donor, CD4 memory three, CD8 naive two and CD8 memory one.

Broader study findings: Sorted-subset sequencing was shown by rarefaction to be incomplete despite large depth. Non-shared clonotypes displayed generation probabilities falling below those of clonotypes present in all four donors.

With regard to this clone: Its antigen is unidentified.

Here immunoSEQ multiplex PCR was the method, and the copy in TCRdb shows in-frame clones only, minus some. Of 2 million to 2.5 million clones in the sample, approximately 95% were seen once. What was sequenced was naive CD4+ T cells sorted from blood. Subset of the sample: CD45RA+ positively selected. This clonotype originated in a man between 18 and 35 years old in good health.

The CDR3 region is CASSPSVGVSNQPQHF. In DNA form, the CDR3 reads TGTGCCAGCTCACCTTCGGTCGGAGTTTCCAATCAGCCCCAGCATTTT. The genes are TRBV18 and TRBJ1-5; D is undetermined. The CDR3 totals 16 residues. Germline V CDR1 and CDR2: KGHSH, LQKENI. The V end lost 3 bases, the J end lost 3 bases, and 15 bases lay between the germline ends. The whole variable domain, filled in from reference TRBV18 and TRBJ1-5, reads NAGVMQNPRHLVRRRGQEARLRCSPMKGHSHVYWYRQLPEEGLKFMVYLQKENIIDESGMPKERFSAEFPKEGPSILRIQQVVRGDSAAYFCASSPSVGVSNQPQHFGDGTRLSIL.